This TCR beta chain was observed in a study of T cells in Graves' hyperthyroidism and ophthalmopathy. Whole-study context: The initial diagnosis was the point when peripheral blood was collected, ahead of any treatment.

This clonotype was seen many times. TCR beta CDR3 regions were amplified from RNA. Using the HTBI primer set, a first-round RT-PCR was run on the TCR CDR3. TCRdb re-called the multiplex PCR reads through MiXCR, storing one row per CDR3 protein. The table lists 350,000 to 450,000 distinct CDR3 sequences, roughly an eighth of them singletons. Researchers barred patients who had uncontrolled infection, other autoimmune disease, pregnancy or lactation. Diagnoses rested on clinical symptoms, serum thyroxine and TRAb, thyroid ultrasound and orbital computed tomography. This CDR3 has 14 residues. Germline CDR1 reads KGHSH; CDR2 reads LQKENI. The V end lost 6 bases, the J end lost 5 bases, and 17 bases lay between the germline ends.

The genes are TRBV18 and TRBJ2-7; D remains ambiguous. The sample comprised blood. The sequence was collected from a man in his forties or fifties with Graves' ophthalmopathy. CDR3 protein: CASSHGLPGDEQYF. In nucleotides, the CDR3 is TGTGCCAGCTCTCACGGGCTCCCAGGAGACGAGCAGTACTTC.